This T cell receptor (beta chain) was obtained from a study of identical twins. General observations from the study: While abundant cord blood beta clonotypes carried fewer insertions, memory repertoires showed no such pattern. Zero-insertion analyses were open to partial confounding by invariant MAIT and iNKT cells.

One entry per CDR3 protein results from TCRdb running MiXCR on the 5' RACE reads. The sample holds about 480,000 distinct CDR3 sequences, approximately 15% seen once. Turning to this clonotype: The antigen is unknown.

The V gene lost 0 bases and the J gene lost 6 bases, with 6 bases spanning the gap. From germline, CDR1 is MNHEY and CDR2 SVGEGT. The CDR3 is 13 residues long. A further study also used this sample, focusing on yellow fever vaccine responses in identical twins. This second study notes: A vaccine T cell response that seemed partly convergent and partly personalized was reported in twins.

This clonotype was obtained from a woman aged 18-30 years in good health. Sequencing was done on a sample of CD4+ T cells sorted from blood. This chain joins TRBV6-2 or TRBV6-3 and TRBJ2-1; D is uncertain. The CDR3 coding sequence is TGTGCCAGCAGTTACTCTAGGGCCAATGAGCAGTTCTTC. Its protein product is CASSYSRANEQFF.